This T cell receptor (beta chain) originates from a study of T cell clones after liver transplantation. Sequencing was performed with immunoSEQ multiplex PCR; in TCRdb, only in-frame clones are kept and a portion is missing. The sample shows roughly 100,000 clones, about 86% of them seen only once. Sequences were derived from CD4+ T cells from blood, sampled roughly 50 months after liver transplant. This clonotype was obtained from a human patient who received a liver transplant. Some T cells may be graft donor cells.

The CDR3 spells CASRKVAGNGETQYF. In DNA, the CDR3 is TGTGCCAGCAGAAAGGTTGCAGGGAATGGGGAGACCCAGTACTTC. The V and J genes are TRBV5-4 and TRBJ2-5; the D gene is possibly TRBD1 (5 bases). The V and J ends lost 5 bases and 5 bases respectively, with 19 bases between them. There are 15 residues in the CDR3. The germline V gene encodes CDR1 SGHNT and CDR2 YYREEE (reference sequence).